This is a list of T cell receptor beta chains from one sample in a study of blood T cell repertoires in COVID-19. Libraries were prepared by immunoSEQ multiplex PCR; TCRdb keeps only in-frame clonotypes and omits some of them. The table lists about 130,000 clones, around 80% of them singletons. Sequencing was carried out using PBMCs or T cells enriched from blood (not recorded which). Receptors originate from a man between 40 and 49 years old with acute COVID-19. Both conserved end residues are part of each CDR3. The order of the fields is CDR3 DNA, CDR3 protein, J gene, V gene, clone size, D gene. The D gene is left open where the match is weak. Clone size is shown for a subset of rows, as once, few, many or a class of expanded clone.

CDR3 DNA: .
CDR3 protein: CASSNLVGEGIRLAKNIQYF
J gene: TRBJ2-4
V gene: TRBV21-1
clone size: .
D gene: .

CDR3 DNA: TGTGCCAGCAGCTTCCCACAGGGGGGGAATGAGCAGTTCTTC
CDR3 protein: CASSFPQGGNEQFF
J gene: TRBJ2-1
V gene: TRBV5-6
clone size: .
D gene: .

CDR3 DNA: TGTGCCAGCATCCCCCCCGGTGAGGGCACTGAAGCTTTCTTT
CDR3 protein: CASIPPGEGTEAFF
J gene: TRBJ1-1
V gene: TRBV27
clone size: .
D gene: .

CDR3 DNA: TGTGCCAGCACACGGTCCCGGAACACCGGGGAGCTGTTTTTT
CDR3 protein: CASTRSRNTGELFF
J gene: TRBJ2-2
V gene: TRBV6-5
clone size: .
D gene: .

CDR3 DNA: TGTGCCAGCAGCCCCGGACAGGGGTTCTATGGCTACACCTTC
CDR3 protein: CASSPGQGFYGYTF
J gene: TRBJ1-2
V gene: TRBV7-2
clone size: .
D gene: TRBD1

CDR3 DNA: TGTGCCAGCTCACCACCGCACGGTTCACCCCTCCACTTT
CDR3 protein: CASSPPHGSPLHF
J gene: TRBJ1-6
V gene: TRBV18
clone size: .
D gene: .

CDR3 DNA: TGTGCCAGCAGCATATCTCGGTGGGCGGGAGGCTACACCTTC
CDR3 protein: CASSISRWAGGYTF
J gene: TRBJ1-2
V gene: TRBV21-1
clone size: .
D gene: .

CDR3 DNA: TGTGCCAGCAGCCCCGCGGGGGGTTGGGGCGAGCAGTACTTC
CDR3 protein: CASSPAGGWGEQYF
J gene: TRBJ2-7
V gene: TRBV7-9
clone size: .
D gene: TRBD2

CDR3 DNA: TGTGCCAGCAGCCCACAGGGAGACGAGCAGTACTTC
CDR3 protein: CASSPQGDEQYF
J gene: TRBJ2-7
V gene: TRBV7-9
clone size: .
D gene: .

CDR3 DNA: TGTGCCAGCTCGGAGACCGGGACTACTAATGAAAAACTGTTTTTT
CDR3 protein: CASSETGTTNEKLFF
J gene: TRBJ1-4
V gene: TRBV19
clone size: .
D gene: .

CDR3 DNA: TGTGCCAGCAGCTCACTAGCGGGGGGCCCTGGGCAGTACTTC
CDR3 protein: CASSSLAGGPGQYF
J gene: TRBJ2-7
V gene: TRBV11-2
clone size: .
D gene: TRBD2

CDR3 DNA: TGTGCCAGCAGCTACCGCCCGGGGAGCACAGATACGCAGTATTTT
CDR3 protein: CASSYRPGSTDTQYF
J gene: TRBJ2-3
V gene: TRBV11-1
clone size: .
D gene: .

CDR3 DNA: TGTGCCAGCAGTTCTGACAGGGGGCTTCTCGGGTCACCCCTCCACTTT
CDR3 protein: CASSSDRGLLGSPLHF
J gene: TRBJ1-6
V gene: TRBV27
clone size: .
D gene: TRBD1

CDR3 DNA: TGTGCCAGCATTTCAAACCCTTTAGCTGGAGAGCAGTTCTTC
CDR3 protein: CASISNPLAGEQFF
J gene: TRBJ2-1
V gene: TRBV6-5
clone size: .
D gene: .

CDR3 DNA: TGTGCCAGCAGTCCCGGGACAGGGAGCGGTGGCTACACCTTC
CDR3 protein: CASSPGTGSGGYTF
J gene: TRBJ1-2
V gene: TRBV6-6
clone size: .
D gene: TRBD1

CDR3 DNA: TGTGCCAGCAGCTTGGGACTGGGGGAGACCCAGTACTTC
CDR3 protein: CASSLGLGETQYF
J gene: TRBJ2-5
V gene: TRBV11-1
clone size: once
D gene: .

CDR3 DNA: TGTGCCAGCAGCTTGGCCGGTGCCCTCCACTTT
CDR3 protein: CASSLAGALHF
J gene: TRBJ1-6
V gene: TRBV5-6
clone size: once
D gene: .

CDR3 DNA: TGTGCCAGCGGATCCCAGGGCAGGGGTAAGAATGGCTACACCTTC
CDR3 protein: CASGSQGRGKNGYTF
J gene: TRBJ1-2
V gene: TRBV2
clone size: .
D gene: .

CDR3 DNA: TGTGCCAGCAGTGAATGGTCGGATCAGCCCCAGCATTTT
CDR3 protein: CASSEWSDQPQHF
J gene: TRBJ1-5
V gene: TRBV6-1
clone size: .
D gene: .

CDR3 DNA: TGTGCCAGTAGTATCGGACAGGTCGGATCCTACAATGAGCAGTTCTTC
CDR3 protein: CASSIGQVGSYNEQFF
J gene: TRBJ2-1
V gene: TRBV19
clone size: .
D gene: TRBD1

CDR3 DNA: TGTGCCAGCAGCTTAGGAGGGGGATCCCCTGAAGCTTTCTTT
CDR3 protein: CASSLGGGSPEAFF
J gene: TRBJ1-1
V gene: TRBV7-9
clone size: few
D gene: .

CDR3 DNA: TGTGCCAGCAGCTCGGACAGGGATGGTTCACCCCTCCACTTT
CDR3 protein: CASSSDRDGSPLHF
J gene: TRBJ1-6
V gene: TRBV7-3
clone size: .
D gene: TRBD1

CDR3 DNA: TGTGCCAGCAGCTTACCGACAGACCCATCCCGGGCTTTCTTT
CDR3 protein: CASSLPTDPSRAFF
J gene: TRBJ1-1
V gene: TRBV7-9
clone size: .
D gene: .

CDR3 DNA: TGTGCCAGCAGGGGAGAGTACAATCAGCCCCAGCATTTT
CDR3 protein: CASRGEYNQPQHF
J gene: TRBJ1-5
V gene: TRBV2
clone size: .
D gene: .

CDR3 DNA: TGTGCCAGCACCGTGGGGACAGGAGCCAATCAGCCCCAGCATTTT
CDR3 protein: CASTVGTGANQPQHF
J gene: TRBJ1-5
V gene: TRBV28
clone size: .
D gene: TRBD1

CDR3 DNA: TGTGCCAGCAGCTACTGGACAGAGAGCACAGATACGCAGTATTTT
CDR3 protein: CASSYWTESTDTQYF
J gene: TRBJ2-3
V gene: TRBV7-9
clone size: .
D gene: .

CDR3 DNA: TGTGCCAGCAGTGAACCCGGGGGTTGGGGGAACTATGGCTACACCTTC
CDR3 protein: CASSEPGGWGNYGYTF
J gene: TRBJ1-2
V gene: TRBV25-1
clone size: .
D gene: .

CDR3 DNA: TGTGCCAGCAGTACGGTCCGTGAGCAGTACTTC
CDR3 protein: CASSTVREQYF
J gene: TRBJ2-7
V gene: TRBV2
clone size: .
D gene: .

CDR3 DNA: TGTGCCAGTAGGACCCCGGGACAGACTTATGGCTACACCTTC
CDR3 protein: CASRTPGQTYGYTF
J gene: TRBJ1-2
V gene: TRBV19
clone size: .
D gene: TRBD1

CDR3 DNA: TGTGCCAGCAGTTACTCGAGGGGGCAGGGGACCTACGAGCAGTACTTC
CDR3 protein: CASSYSRGQGTYEQYF
J gene: TRBJ2-7
V gene: TRBV6-5
clone size: .
D gene: TRBD1

CDR3 DNA: TGCGCCAGCAGCTTGGGACAGGGAATGGGCAATGAGCAGTTCTTC
CDR3 protein: CASSLGQGMGNEQFF
J gene: TRBJ2-1
V gene: TRBV5-1
clone size: .
D gene: TRBD1

CDR3 DNA: TGTGCCACCAGCAGAGACAGGGGGACGGGGCAGCCCCAGCATTTT
CDR3 protein: CATSRDRGTGQPQHF
J gene: TRBJ1-5
V gene: TRBV15
clone size: .
D gene: TRBD1

CDR3 DNA: TGCAGCGTTGGACAGGGGGCGAGAGCTTTCTTT
CDR3 protein: CSVGQGARAFF
J gene: TRBJ1-1
V gene: TRBV29-1
clone size: .
D gene: TRBD1

CDR3 DNA: TGCGCCAGCGGCGACAGGGCAACTCGGGACGGAAACACCATATATTTT
CDR3 protein: CASGDRATRDGNTIYF
J gene: TRBJ1-3
V gene: TRBV23-1
clone size: .
D gene: TRBD1

CDR3 DNA: TGTGCCAGCAGCCAGATTTCGGGGGGTCTTAGCAATCAGCCCCAGCATTTT
CDR3 protein: CASSQISGGLSNQPQHF
J gene: TRBJ1-5
V gene: TRBV3-1/TRBV3-2
clone size: .
D gene: .

CDR3 DNA: TGTGCCAGCAACTCCAACCCAGGGGGAACGCAGTATTTT
CDR3 protein: CASNSNPGGTQYF
J gene: TRBJ2-3
V gene: TRBV28
clone size: .
D gene: TRBD1

CDR3 DNA: TGTGCCAGCAGCTTAAGGAGCCAGGGCGGCACTGAAGCTTTCTTT
CDR3 protein: CASSLRSQGGTEAFF
J gene: TRBJ1-1
V gene: TRBV7-9
clone size: .
D gene: .

CDR3 DNA: TGTGCCAGCAGCGCTATCGGACAGGGGGCTTCAGATACGCAGTATTTT
CDR3 protein: CASSAIGQGASDTQYF
J gene: TRBJ2-3
V gene: TRBV7-9
clone size: .
D gene: TRBD1

CDR3 DNA: TGTGCCAGTATGGGCCCCGGGACAAACACCGGGGAGCTGTTTTTT
CDR3 protein: CASMGPGTNTGELFF
J gene: TRBJ2-2
V gene: TRBV19
clone size: .
D gene: .

CDR3 DNA: TGTGCCAGCTCACCTTCCGGGACACTCACCTACGAGCAGTACTTC
CDR3 protein: CASSPSGTLTYEQYF
J gene: TRBJ2-7
V gene: TRBV18
clone size: .
D gene: .

CDR3 DNA: TGTGCCAGCTCACCCACAGGGGATAGAAGCCAGCCCCAGCATTTT
CDR3 protein: CASSPTGDRSQPQHF
J gene: TRBJ1-5
V gene: TRBV18
clone size: .
D gene: TRBD1

CDR3 DNA: TGTGCCAGCAGCTTGGACTACTTAGGCACAGATACGCAGTATTTT
CDR3 protein: CASSLDYLGTDTQYF
J gene: TRBJ2-3
V gene: TRBV5-4
clone size: once
D gene: .

CDR3 DNA: TGTGCCAGCAGCCAAGAGGCCGGGAGTTCACCCCTCCACTTT
CDR3 protein: CASSQEAGSSPLHF
J gene: TRBJ1-6
V gene: TRBV14
clone size: .
D gene: .

CDR3 DNA: TGCGCCAGCAGCTTGGGACTAGCAAGCGAGCAGTACTTC
CDR3 protein: CASSLGLASEQYF
J gene: TRBJ2-7
V gene: TRBV5-1
clone size: .
D gene: TRBD2

CDR3 DNA: TGTGCCAGTTCAGCGGACGGTTCCTACGAGCAGTACTTC
CDR3 protein: CASSADGSYEQYF
J gene: TRBJ2-7
V gene: TRBV19
clone size: .
D gene: .

CDR3 DNA: TGTGCCAGCAGTTACTCCGGGATGGGGGAGCAGTTCTTC
CDR3 protein: CASSYSGMGEQFF
J gene: TRBJ2-1
V gene: TRBV6-5
clone size: .
D gene: .